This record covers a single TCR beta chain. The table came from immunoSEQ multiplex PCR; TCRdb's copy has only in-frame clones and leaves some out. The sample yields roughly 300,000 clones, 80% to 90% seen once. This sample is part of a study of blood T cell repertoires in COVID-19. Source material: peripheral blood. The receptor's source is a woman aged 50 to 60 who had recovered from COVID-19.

The CDR3 region has the DNA TGTGCCAGCAGCTTAGAAGCTGCGGGCTACAATGAGCAGTTCTTC. Residues: CASSLEAAGYNEQFF. This chain uses TRBV7-3 with TRBJ2-1; weak D call: TRBD2 (5 bases). CDR3 length: 15 residues. CDR1 SGHTA and CDR2 FQGTGA come from the germline V gene. V was trimmed by 2 bases and J by 3 bases, leaving 11 bases between them. Filled out from reference TRBV7-3 and TRBJ2-1, the complete variable domain reads GAGVSQTPSNKVTEKGKYVELRCDPISGHTALYWYRQSLGQGPEFLIYFQGTGAADDSGLPNDRFFAVRPEGSVSTLKIQRTERGDSAVYLCASSLEAAGYNEQFFGPGTRLTVL.